The 12 T cell receptor beta chains in this list originate from one sample, sequenced in a study of blood T cell repertoires in COVID-19. Profiled with immunoSEQ multiplex PCR; TCRdb holds only in-frame clones, not every one. The sample has tens of thousands of clones; around 90% are singletons. Sequencing was done on a sample of PBMCs or T cells enriched from blood (not recorded which). Receptors originate from a woman aged 35 to 49 who had recovered from COVID-19.

This chain connects TRBV2 to TRBJ2-7; maybe TRBD1 (6 bases). The germline CDR1 and CDR2 sequences are SNHLY and FYNNEI. V was pared by 7 bases and J by 4 bases, with 11 bases between. The CDR3 extends over 12 amino acids. The CDR3 region is CASIGRGYEQYF. Here the CDR3 DNA reads TGTGCCAGCATCGGCAGGGGTTACGAGCAGTACTTC.

The chain uses TRBV5-4 and TRBJ2-7; the D gene is possibly TRBD1 (6 bases). CDR3 size: 15 residues. CDR1 and CDR2 from the germline V gene are SGHNT and YYREEE (reference sequence). V dropped 4 bases and J dropped 0 bases, with 14 bases sitting between them. This chain's CDR3 is CASSVGGGSSYEQYF. CDR3 nucleotides: TGTGCCAGCAGCGTGGGTGGGGGCAGCTCCTACGAGCAGTACTTC.

The chain uses TRBV9 and TRBJ1-2; D might be TRBD1 (5 bases). The CDR3 contains 11 residues. Germline CDR1 is SGDLS and CDR2 is YYNGEE. Trimming pared 4 bases from V and 11 bases from J, leaving 12 bases between. Here the CDR3 reads CASSQQRGYTF. The CDR3 DNA reads as TGTGCCAGCAGCCAGCAACGGGGGTACACCTTC.

The gene calls are TRBV27 and TRBJ1-1, with D perhaps matching TRBD1 (5 bases). The V gene lost 2 bases and the J gene lost 6 bases, with 13 bases spanning the gap. This CDR3 spans 14 amino acids. Germline CDR1 reads MNHEY; CDR2 reads SMNVEV (reference sequence). DNA of the CDR3: TGTGCCAGCAGTTTAAGCGCAAGGGGTGCTGAAGCTTTCTTT. Protein: CASSLSARGAEAFF.

The chain employs TRBV5-6 and TRBJ1-2, with no clear D. V was cut by 5 bases and J by 4 bases, with 15 bases left in between. Germline CDR1 SGHDT, CDR2 YYEEEE. The CDR3 contains 14 residues. For the CDR3, the DNA is TGTGCCAGCAGTCGGGAGCAGGCTTTCTATGGCTACACCTTC. This translates into CASSREQAFYGYTF.

The rearrangement links TRBV11-2 to TRBJ2-2, with a weak D call TRBD1 (5 bases). Germline CDR1 is SGHAT and CDR2 is FQNNGV. CDR3 size: 14 residues. V was trimmed by 5 bases and J by 3 bases, leaving 10 bases between them. The CDR3 reads CASSTDSYTGELFF. Here the CDR3 DNA reads TGTGCCAGCAGCACCGACAGCTACACCGGGGAGCTGTTTTTT.

V usage is TRBV29-1 and J usage is TRBJ2-2; the D is unclear. The CDR3 totals 11 residues. Germline loops: CDR1 SQVTM, CDR2 ANQGSEA. With 4 bases removed from V and 4 bases from J, the gap between germline ends came to 4 bases. The CDR3 bases are TGCAGCGTTGCTAGCACCGGGGAGCTGTTTTTT. It specifies CSVASTGELFF.

The gene calls are TRBV29-1 and TRBJ2-3; tentative D call: TRBD2 (6 bases). The V end was cut by 0 bases, the J end by 8 bases, with 15 bases between. Germline CDR1 SQVTM, CDR2 ANQGSEA. The length of the CDR3 is 14 residues. CDR3 sequence (DNA): TGCAGCGTTGAAGATGAGGACTATCCTACTACGCAGTATTTT. The encoded protein is CSVEDEDYPTTQYF.

The chain joins TRBV19 to TRBJ1-4, with D possibly being TRBD1 (6 bases). The CDR3 totals 15 residues. The germline gives CDR1 LNHDA, CDR2 SQIVND (reference sequence). The ends were cut back, 5 bases at V and 0 bases at J, with 10 bases in the middle. The DNA of the CDR3 is TGTGCCAGTAGTGTCGACAGGTCAACTAATGAAAAACTGTTTTTT. Translated, it gives CASSVDRSTNEKLFF.

The genes are TRBV9 and TRBJ2-3, with TRBD2 identical over 8 bases. The CDR3 sequence is 14 residues long. The trim removed 0 bases at V and 5 bases at J, leaving 2 bases unmatched. Germline lookup yields CDR1 SGDLS and CDR2 YYNGEE. CDR3 residues: CASSVDGTRDTQYF. The CDR3 DNA reads as TGTGCCAGCAGCGTAGATGGGACTAGAGATACGCAGTATTTT.

The chain joins TRBV5-1 to TRBJ1-1, with TRBD1 as a possible D gene (5 bases). V shed 1 base and J shed 4 bases, with 11 bases lying between them. Germline CDR1 and CDR2: SGHRS and YFSETQ. This CDR3 region has 14 residues. The CDR3 nucleotides are TGCGCCAGCAGCTTGCTGGGGGGGGGCACTGAAGCTTTCTTT. Its translation: CASSLLGGGTEAFF.

The chain couples TRBV5-1 to TRBJ2-5; possibly TRBD2 for D (6 bases). Trimming cost V 4 bases and J 2 bases, with 18 bases left between them. Germline CDR1 and CDR2: SGHRS and YFSETQ. This CDR3 has 16 amino acids. The CDR3 is CASSAILGTRQETQYF. In DNA, the CDR3 is TGCGCCAGCAGCGCCATACTGGGGACTCGGCAAGAGACCCAGTACTTC.